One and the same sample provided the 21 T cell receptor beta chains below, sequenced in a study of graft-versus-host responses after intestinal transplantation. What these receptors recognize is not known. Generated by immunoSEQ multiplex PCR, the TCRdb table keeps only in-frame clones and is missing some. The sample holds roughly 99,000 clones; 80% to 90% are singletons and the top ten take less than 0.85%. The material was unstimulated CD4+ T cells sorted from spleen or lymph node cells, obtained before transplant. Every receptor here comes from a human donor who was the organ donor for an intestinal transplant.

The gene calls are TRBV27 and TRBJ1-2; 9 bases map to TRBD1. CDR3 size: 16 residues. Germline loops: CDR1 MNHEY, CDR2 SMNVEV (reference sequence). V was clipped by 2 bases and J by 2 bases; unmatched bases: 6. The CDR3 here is CASSLRTGAQNYGYTF. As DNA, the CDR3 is TGTGCCAGCAGTTTACGGACAGGGGCTCAGAACTATGGCTACACCTTC.

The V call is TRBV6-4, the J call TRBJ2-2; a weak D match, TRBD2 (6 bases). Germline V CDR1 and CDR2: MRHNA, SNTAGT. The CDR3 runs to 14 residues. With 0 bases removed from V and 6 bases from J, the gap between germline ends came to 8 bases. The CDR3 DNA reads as TGTGCCAGCAGTGACTCGAAGCGGGCCGGGGAGCTGTTTTTT. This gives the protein CASSDSKRAGELFF.

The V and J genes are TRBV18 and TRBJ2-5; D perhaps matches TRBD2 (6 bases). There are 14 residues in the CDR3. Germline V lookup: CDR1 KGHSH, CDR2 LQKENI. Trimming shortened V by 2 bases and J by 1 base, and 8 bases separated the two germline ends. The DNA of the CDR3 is TGTGCCAGCTCACCAATAGCGGCCCAAGAGACCCAGTACTTC. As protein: CASSPIAAQETQYF. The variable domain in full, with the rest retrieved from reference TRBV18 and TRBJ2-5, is NAGVMQNPRHLVRRRGQEARLRCSPMKGHSHVYWYRQLPEEGLKFMVYLQKENIIDESGMPKERFSAEFPKEGPSILRIQQVVRGDSAAYFCASSPIAAQETQYFGPGTRLLVL.

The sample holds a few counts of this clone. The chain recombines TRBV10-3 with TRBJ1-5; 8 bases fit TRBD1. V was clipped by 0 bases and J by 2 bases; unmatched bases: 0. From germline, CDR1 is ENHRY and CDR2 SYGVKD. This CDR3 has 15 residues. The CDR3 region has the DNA TGTGCCATCAGTGAGTCGACAGGGGGCAATCAGCCCCAGCATTTT. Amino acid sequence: CAISESTGGNQPQHF.

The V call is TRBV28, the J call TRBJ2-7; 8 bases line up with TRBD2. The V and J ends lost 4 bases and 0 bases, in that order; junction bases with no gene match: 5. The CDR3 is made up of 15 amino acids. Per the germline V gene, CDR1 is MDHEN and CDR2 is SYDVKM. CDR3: CASSSLSGASYEQYF. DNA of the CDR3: TGTGCCAGCAGTTCCCTTAGCGGGGCCTCCTACGAGCAGTACTTC.

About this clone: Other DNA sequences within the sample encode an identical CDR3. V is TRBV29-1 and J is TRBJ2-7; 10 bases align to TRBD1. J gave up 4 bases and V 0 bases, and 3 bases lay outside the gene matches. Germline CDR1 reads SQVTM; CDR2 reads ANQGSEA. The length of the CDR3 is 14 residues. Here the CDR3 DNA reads TGCAGCGTTGAAGAGGGGGACAGGGGATACGAGCAGTACTTC. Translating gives CSVEEGDRGYEQYF.

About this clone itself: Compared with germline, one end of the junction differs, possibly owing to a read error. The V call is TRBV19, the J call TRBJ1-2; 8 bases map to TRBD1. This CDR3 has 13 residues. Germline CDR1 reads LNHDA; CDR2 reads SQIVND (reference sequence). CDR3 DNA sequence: TGTGCCTGTAGCCGGCAGGGGGCGTATGGCTACACCTTC. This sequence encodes CACSRQGAYGYTF.

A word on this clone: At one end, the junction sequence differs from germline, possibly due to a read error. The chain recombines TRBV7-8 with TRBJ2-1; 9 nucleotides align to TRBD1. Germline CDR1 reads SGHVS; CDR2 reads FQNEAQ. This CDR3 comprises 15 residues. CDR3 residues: CANSYGTGTYNEQFF. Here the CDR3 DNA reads TGTGCCAACAGCTACGGGACAGGGACCTACAATGAGCAGTTCTTC.

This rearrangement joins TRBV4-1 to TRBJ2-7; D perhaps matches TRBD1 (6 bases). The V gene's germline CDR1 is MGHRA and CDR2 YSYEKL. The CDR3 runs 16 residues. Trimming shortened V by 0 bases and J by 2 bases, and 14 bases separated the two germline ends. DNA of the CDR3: TGCGCCAGCAGCCAAGATTATGACAGGTTTCCCTACGAGCAGTACTTC. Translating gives CASSQDYDRFPYEQYF.

This CDR3 is CASSLGGGWQETQYF. The CDR3 coding sequence is TGTGCCAGCAGCTTAGGCGGCGGGTGGCAAGAGACCCAGTACTTC. V is TRBV7-2 and J is TRBJ2-5, with D perhaps TRBD2 (5 bases). From germline, CDR1 is SGHTA and CDR2 FQGNSA. Trimming pared 1 base from V and 2 bases from J, leaving 11 bases between. The CDR3 covers 15 residues.

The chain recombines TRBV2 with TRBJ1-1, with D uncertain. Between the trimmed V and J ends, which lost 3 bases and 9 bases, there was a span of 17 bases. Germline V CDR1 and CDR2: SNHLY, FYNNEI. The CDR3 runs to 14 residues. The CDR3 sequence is CASSDFGGRDKAFF. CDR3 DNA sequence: TGTGCCAGCAGTGATTTTGGAGGACGGGATAAAGCTTTCTTT.

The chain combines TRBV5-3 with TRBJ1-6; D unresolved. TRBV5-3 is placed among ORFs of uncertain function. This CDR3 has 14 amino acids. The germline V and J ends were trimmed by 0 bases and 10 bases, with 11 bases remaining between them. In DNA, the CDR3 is TGTGCCAGAAGCTTGGTTTTCGGGAGATCACCCCTCCACTTT. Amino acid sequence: CARSLVFGRSPLHF.

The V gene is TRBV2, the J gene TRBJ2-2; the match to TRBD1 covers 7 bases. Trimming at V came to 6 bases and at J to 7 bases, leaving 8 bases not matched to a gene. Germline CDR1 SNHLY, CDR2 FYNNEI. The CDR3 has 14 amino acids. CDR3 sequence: CASRDQGVGGELFF. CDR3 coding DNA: TGTGCCAGCAGAGACCAGGGGGTCGGCGGGGAGCTGTTTTTT.

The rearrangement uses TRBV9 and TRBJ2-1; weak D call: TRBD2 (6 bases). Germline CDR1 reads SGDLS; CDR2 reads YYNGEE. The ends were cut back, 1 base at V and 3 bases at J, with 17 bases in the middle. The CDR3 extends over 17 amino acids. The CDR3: CASSVFVGGNRYNEQFF. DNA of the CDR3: TGTGCCAGCAGCGTATTTGTTGGCGGGAATCGCTACAATGAGCAGTTCTTC.

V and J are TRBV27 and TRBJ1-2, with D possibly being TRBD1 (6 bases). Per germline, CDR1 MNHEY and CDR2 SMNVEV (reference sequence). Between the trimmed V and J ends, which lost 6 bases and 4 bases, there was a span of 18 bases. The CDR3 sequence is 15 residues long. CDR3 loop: CASRKTQGRLYGYTF. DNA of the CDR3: TGTGCCAGCAGGAAAACACAGGGAAGACTCTATGGCTACACCTTC.

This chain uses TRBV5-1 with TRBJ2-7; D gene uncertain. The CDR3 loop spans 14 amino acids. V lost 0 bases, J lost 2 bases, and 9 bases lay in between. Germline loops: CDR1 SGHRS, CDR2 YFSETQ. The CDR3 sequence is CASSLGAETYEQYF. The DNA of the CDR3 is TGCGCCAGCAGCTTGGGGGCTGAGACCTACGAGCAGTACTTC.

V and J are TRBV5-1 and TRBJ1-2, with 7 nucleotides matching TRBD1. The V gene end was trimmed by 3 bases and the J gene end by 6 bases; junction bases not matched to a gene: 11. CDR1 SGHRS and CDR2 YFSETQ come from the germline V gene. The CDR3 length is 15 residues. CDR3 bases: TGCGCCAGCAGCTCAGACCCGGGACAGCTAAATGGCTACACCTTC. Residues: CASSSDPGQLNGYTF.

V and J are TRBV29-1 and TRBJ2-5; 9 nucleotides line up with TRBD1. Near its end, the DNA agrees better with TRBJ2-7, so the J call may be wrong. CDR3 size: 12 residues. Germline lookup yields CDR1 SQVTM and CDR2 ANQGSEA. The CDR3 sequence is CSGTDRGYEQYF. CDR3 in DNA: TGCAGCGGGACGGACAGGGGCTACGAGCAGTACTTC.

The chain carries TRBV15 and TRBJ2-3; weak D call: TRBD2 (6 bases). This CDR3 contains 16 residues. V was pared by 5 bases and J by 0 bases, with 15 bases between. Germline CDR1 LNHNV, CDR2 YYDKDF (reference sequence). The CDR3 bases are TGTGCCACCAGCCGCCGGGGAAGCGGGAGCACAGATACGCAGTATTTT. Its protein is CATSRRGSGSTDTQYF. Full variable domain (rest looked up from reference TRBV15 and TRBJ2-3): DAMVIQNPRYQVTQFGKPVTLSCSQTLNHNVMYWYQQKSSQAPKLLFHYYDKDFNNEADTPDNFQSRRPNTSFCFLDIRSPGLGDTAMYLCATSRRGSGSTDTQYFGPGTRLTVL.

CDR3 bases: TGCGCCAGCAGCTTGGTCAGGGACAATTCACCCCTCCACTTT. This gives the protein CASSLVRDNSPLHF. The J gene is TRBJ1-6, the V gene TRBV5-1, with D possibly TRBD1 on 5 matching bases. Trimming left V 0 bases short and J 7 bases short, with 8 bases between. Per germline, CDR1 SGHRS and CDR2 YFSETQ. The CDR3 sequence is 14 residues long.

CDR3 nucleotides: TGCGCCAGCAGTGAGTCTCATCAGGGGAACATTCAGTACTTC. Translated: CASSESHQGNIQYF. The J gene is TRBJ2-4, the V gene TRBV10-1, with a weak D call TRBD1 (6 bases). This CDR3 has 14 residues. V was trimmed by 0 bases and J by 7 bases, leaving 10 bases between them. Germline CDR1 and CDR2: WNHNN and SYGVQD (reference sequence).